This TCR beta chain was captured in a study of cytomegalovirus exposure and HLA in healthy donors. Study-wide results and limits: Rare TCR sequences predominated, though certain public TCRs were found in many donors.

Germline V gene lookup returns CDR1 SGHTA and CDR2 FQGTGA. V shed 4 bases, J shed 5 bases, and the junction held 2 bases outside the gene matches. The CDR3 length is 15 residues. As regards this clone: Its antigen is undetermined.

With 60 Vbeta and 13 Jbeta primers, the PCR was carried out. Source study methods: A follow-up analysis tallied about 80 million unique TCR beta chains, roughly 10 million shared. Profiled with immunoSEQ multiplex PCR; TCRdb holds only in-frame clones, not every one. V and J calls and clone size are as listed in that table; D and trimming were resolved from the DNA. This table has some 170,000 clones, roughly 80% appearing once. This receptor was identified in a man in his fifties in good health and CMV-seropositive. This chain joins TRBV7-3 and TRBJ2-1; TRBD2 agrees at 13 bases. Sequencing was carried out using PBMCs. CDR3 in amino acids: CASSSLAGGNNEQFF. The CDR3 nucleotides read TGTGCCAGCAGCTCACTAGCGGGGGGGAACAATGAGCAGTTCTTC.